These 22 T cell receptor beta chains were sequenced from one sample in a study of radiation and T cells in renal cell carcinoma. This sample's treatment: 15 Gy SBRT to primary tumor, nephrectomy 4 weeks later. Produced via immunoSEQ multiplex PCR; TCRdb's table is partial and in-frame only. This sample has around 13,000 clones, with 30% to 35% found just once. Sequencing used tumor tissue, obtained from a patient whose treatment included radiotherapy and nephrectomy. The receptors come from a man in his fifties or sixties with renal cell carcinoma.

There are a few counts of this clone. The rearrangement uses TRBV6-5 and TRBJ2-7; D perhaps matches TRBD1 (5 bases). V was shortened by 2 bases and J by 5 bases, with 10 bases between the two germline ends. CDR3 length equals 13 residues. Germline-derived CDR1 and CDR2 are MNHEY and SVGAGI. The chain's CDR3 is CASSYRGTHEQYF. The DNA of the CDR3 is TGTGCCAGCAGTTACAGGGGCACCCACGAGCAGTACTTC.

The V call is TRBV7-2, the J call TRBJ2-3; D may match TRBD1 or TRBD2 (5 bases each). Germline V gene sequence: CDR1 SGHTA, CDR2 FQGNSA. The V end was cut by 3 bases, the J end by 2 bases, with 9 bases between. The CDR3 extends over 14 amino acids. CDR3 coding DNA: TGTGCCAGCAGCTTGGGACCCGACACAGATACGCAGTATTTT. This codes for CASSLGPDTDTQYF.

The chain joins TRBV27 to TRBJ2-3; D is perhaps TRBD2 (7 bases). V was shortened by 7 bases and J by 2 bases, with 22 bases between the two germline ends. The germline V gene encodes CDR1 MNHEY and CDR2 SMNVEV (reference sequence). The CDR3 length is 17 residues. The CDR3 DNA reads TGTGCCAGCACCCCCCGGGGAGGGGGGACCTACACAGATACGCAGTATTTT. This encodes CASTPRGGGTYTDTQYF.

This chain links TRBV5-1 with TRBJ2-4; 10 nucleotides agree with TRBD1. This CDR3 spans 14 amino acids. Trimming removed 3 bases from V and 7 bases from J; junction bases left unmatched: 4. Germline loops: CDR1 SGHRS, CDR2 YFSETQ. CDR3 sequence reads: CASSSGTGDNIQYF. CDR3 in DNA: TGCGCCAGCAGCTCCGGGACAGGGGATAACATTCAGTACTTC.

This chain connects TRBV15 to TRBJ1-2, with a possible D match to TRBD1 (5 bases). Germline V gives CDR1 LNHNV, CDR2 YYDKDF (reference sequence). This CDR3 has 14 residues. The V and J ends lost 6 bases and 1 base respectively, with 12 bases between them. Here the CDR3 DNA reads TGTGCCACCAGTCCCTGGGGGAGTAACTATGGCTACACCTTC. Translation gives CATSPWGSNYGYTF. The full variable domain, its missing parts supplied by reference TRBV15 and TRBJ1-2, is DAMVIQNPRYQVTQFGKPVTLSCSQTLNHNVMYWYQQKSSQAPKLLFHYYDKDFNNEADTPDNFQSRRPNTSFCFLDIRSPGLGDTAMYLCATSPWGSNYGYTFGSGTRLTVV.

The rearrangement uses TRBV7-2 and TRBJ2-5; possibly TRBD2 for D (6 bases). Germline-derived CDR1 and CDR2 are SGHTA and FQGNSA. The CDR3 spans 18 residues. The V and J ends lost 3 bases and 2 bases respectively, with 22 bases between them. The CDR3 here is CASSLDWVRARGQETQYF. CDR3 nucleotides: TGTGCCAGCAGCTTGGACTGGGTCCGGGCCCGGGGGCAAGAGACCCAGTACTTC.

Only a few counts were recorded for this clone. The chain links TRBV4-1 to TRBJ1-6, with 7 bases fitting TRBD1. Per the germline V gene, CDR1 is MGHRA and CDR2 is YSYEKL. Germline trimming cut 0 bases from V and 10 bases from J; bases unmatched to any gene: 6. The CDR3 extends over 15 amino acids. The CDR3 coding sequence is TGCGCCAGCAGCCAAGATCGACAGGGAGGCTCACCCCTCCACTTT. Translated: CASSQDRQGGSPLHF.

This clone is medium-sized by share. The J gene is TRBJ1-1, the V gene TRBV27, with a weak D call TRBD1 (5 bases). Trimming removed 0 bases from V and 5 bases from J, with 13 bases in between. CDR3 length: 15 amino acids. Germline V gives CDR1 MNHEY, CDR2 SMNVEV (reference sequence). CDR3 sequence: CASSLSWGEGTEAFF. In DNA form, the CDR3 reads TGTGCCAGCAGTTTATCGTGGGGGGAGGGGACTGAAGCTTTCTTT.

The chain links TRBV6-5 to TRBJ2-3; D unresolved. This CDR3 has 14 amino acids. The germline V and J ends were trimmed by 2 bases and 0 bases, with 6 bases remaining between them. CDR1 MNHEY and CDR2 SVGAGI come from the germline V gene. CDR3 sequence: CASSYADSTDTQYF. For the CDR3, the DNA is TGTGCCAGCAGTTACGCGGACAGCACAGATACGCAGTATTTT.

This clone turned up a few times. The chain is built from TRBV5-4 and TRBJ2-3, with 12 bases fitting TRBD2. The CDR3 extends over 17 amino acids. In germline, CDR1 is SGHNT, CDR2 YYREEE (reference sequence). V lost 2 bases to trimming and J lost 8 bases; unmatched junction nucleotides: 12. The CDR3 is CASSLLAGGSSPGTQYF. Written as DNA, the CDR3 is TGTGCCAGCAGCTTACTAGCGGGGGGATCATCTCCCGGTACGCAGTATTTT. The variable domain in full, with the rest retrieved from reference TRBV5-4 and TRBJ2-3, is ETGVTQSPTHLIKTRGQQVTLRCSSQSGHNTVSWYQQALGQGPQFIFQYYREEENGRGNFPPRFSGLQFPNYSSELNVNALELDDSALYLCASSLLAGGSSPGTQYFGPGTRLTVL.

This clone was seen ten or more times. V gene TRBV25-1 combines with J gene TRBJ1-2; tentative D call: TRBD1 (5 bases). This CDR3 comprises 14 residues. V was shortened by 6 bases and J by 2 bases, with 13 bases between the two germline ends. CDR1 is MGHDK and CDR2 is SYGVNS in the germline V gene. The CDR3 DNA sequence: TGTGCCAGCAGCACTGGGGGAGGGAACTATGGCTACACCTTC. Its protein product is CASSTGGGNYGYTF.

This chain joins TRBV7-2 and TRBJ2-5; D is ambiguous. The CDR3 has 15 amino acids. V lost 1 base and J lost 5, with 14 bases in between. CDR1 is SGHTA and CDR2 is FQGNSA in the germline V gene. CDR3 region: CASSLVSDLGETQYF. Written as DNA, the CDR3 is TGTGCCAGCAGCTTAGTATCGGATCTTGGGGAGACCCAGTACTTC. Looking up the rest from reference TRBV7-2 and TRBJ2-5 gives the full variable domain: GAGVSQSPSNKVTEKGKDVELRCDPISGHTALYWYRQSLGQGLEFLIYFQGNSAPDKSGLPSDRFSAERTGGSVSTLTIQRTQQEDSAVYLCASSLVSDLGETQYFGPGTRLLVL.

V is TRBV4-1 and J is TRBJ2-1; the D is unclear. This CDR3 spans 14 amino acids. CDR1 and CDR2 from the germline V gene are MGHRA and YSYEKL. Trimming cost V 0 bases and J 6 bases, with 9 bases left between them. In DNA form, the CDR3 reads TGCGCCAGCAGCCAAGATTGGGCGCGCAATGAGCAGTTCTTC. Protein product: CASSQDWARNEQFF.

By proportion, this clone is medium-sized. The chain has TRBV6-4 and TRBJ2-7; D gene ambiguous. Germline lookup yields CDR1 MRHNA and CDR2 SNTAGT. Trimming stripped 6 bases from V and 10 bases from J, with 4 bases between. The CDR3 consists of 8 residues. CDR3: CASSGQYV. DNA of the CDR3: TGTGCCAGCAGCGGCCAGTACGTC.

This clone was seen only a few times. The rearrangement uses TRBV5-5 and TRBJ1-6; 7 positions match TRBD1. Germline CDR1 reads SGHKS; CDR2 reads YYEKEE (reference sequence). This CDR3 has 14 amino acids. Trimming removed 4 bases from V and 13 bases from J; junction bases left unmatched: 11. CDR3 nucleotides: TGTGCCAGCAGCATGGGGACAGACAGCTTGCCCCTCCACTTT. Translation: CASSMGTDSLPLHF.

This chain connects TRBV11-2 to TRBJ2-6, with 7 bases aligning to TRBD2. The J segment lost 2 bases and the V segment lost 5 bases, leaving 3 bases of the junction unmatched. Germline V gene lookup returns CDR1 SGHAT and CDR2 FQNNGV. This CDR3 is 15 amino acids long. Here the CDR3 reads CASSLGGTGANVLTF. The DNA of the CDR3 is TGTGCCAGCAGCCTGGGGGGGACTGGGGCCAACGTCCTGACTTTC.

By share, this clone ranks as large. This rearrangement joins TRBV2 to TRBJ1-2; 8 bases align to TRBD1. The V gene's germline CDR1 is SNHLY and CDR2 FYNNEI. This CDR3 has 14 amino acids. V lost 7 bases to trimming and J lost 7 bases; unmatched junction nucleotides: 11. The CDR3 spells CASIRSRGHLGYTF. The CDR3 region has the DNA TGTGCCAGCATTAGGTCCAGGGGGCATCTTGGCTACACCTTC.

The rearrangement uses TRBV5-6 and TRBJ1-2; D ambiguous. The V gene's germline CDR1 is SGHDT and CDR2 YYEEEE. V dropped 2 bases and J dropped 5 bases, with 10 bases sitting between them. The CDR3 consists of 13 residues. As DNA, the CDR3 is TGTGCCAGCAGCTTATGGGAGAGATATGGCTACACCTTC. The encoded protein is CASSLWERYGYTF.

This clone was observed a few times. CDR3 in amino acids: CASSSGRKTQYF. The CDR3 DNA reads as TGCGCCAGCAGCTCCGGAAGAAAGACCCAGTACTTC. This rearrangement joins TRBV5-1 to TRBJ2-5; D is uncertain. This CDR3 contains 12 residues. Trimming removed 3 bases from V and 6 bases from J, with 9 bases in between. Per germline, CDR1 SGHRS and CDR2 YFSETQ. Drawing the rest from reference TRBV5-1 and TRBJ2-5, the complete variable domain is KAGVTQTPRYLIKTRGQQVTLSCSPISGHRSVSWYQQTPGQGLQFLFEYFSETQRNKGNFPGRFSGRQFSNSRSEMNVSTLELGDSALYLCASSSGRKTQYFGPGTRLLVL.

The chain joins TRBV29-1 to TRBJ2-2; D is undetermined. Per germline, CDR1 SQVTM and CDR2 ANQGSEA. This CDR3 is 14 amino acids long. V lost 6 bases and J lost 2, with 13 bases in between. CDR3 bases: TGCAGCGTCCTCAGCGAGCGTAACACCGGGGAGCTGTTTTTT. Translating gives CSVLSERNTGELFF.

This chain links TRBV27 with TRBJ1-5; D call uncertain. The CDR3 covers 16 residues. Germline CDR1 MNHEY, CDR2 SMNVEV (reference sequence). V lost 6 bases to trimming and J lost 2 bases, with 17 bases between them. This chain's CDR3 is CASSPLRVVGNQPQHF. DNA for the CDR3: TGTGCCAGCAGCCCACTTCGGGTAGTGGGCAATCAGCCCCAGCATTTT.

The CDR3 region has the DNA TGTGCCAGCAGTTACCAACAGGGAAACTATGGCTACACCTTC. This gives the protein CASSYQQGNYGYTF. V usage is TRBV6-5 and J usage is TRBJ1-2, with D perhaps matching TRBD1 (6 bases). In germline, CDR1 is MNHEY, CDR2 SVGAGI. This CDR3 is 14 amino acids long. Trimming took 2 bases from V and 2 from J, leaving 9 bases between them.